This T cell receptor beta chain was obtained from a study of CD8+CD57+ T cells in acquired aplastic anemia. The TCR beta profiling, which covered VDJ combination and CDR3 sequence, was carried out using genomic DNA as the template. MiXCR was run by TCRdb on the reads, yielding one entry per CDR3 protein. The sample shows roughly 150,000 distinct CDR3 sequences, around 47% of them seen only once. The CDR3 is 13 amino acids. Germline V gene sequence: CDR1 LNHNV, CDR2 YYDKDF (reference sequence). V was clipped by 1 base and J by 4 bases, with 8 bases between them. Patients who underwent sequencing had shown CD8+CD57+ cell expansion by flow cytometry.

This TCR derives from a human donor with aplastic anemia. This rearrangement joins TRBV15 to TRBJ2-7; the D is unclear. The sequenced material came from sorted CD4+, CD8+, or CD8+CD57+ T cells (not recorded which) from PBMCs. CDR3 DNA: TGTGCCACCAGCAGAGCTGACGGATACGAGCAGTACTTC. It yields the protein CATSRADGYEQYF. Together with reference TRBV15 and TRBJ2-7, the CDR3 gives the full variable domain: DAMVIQNPRYQVTQFGKPVTLSCSQTLNHNVMYWYQQKSSQAPKLLFHYYDKDFNNEADTPDNFQSRRPNTSFCFLDIRSPGLGDTAMYLCATSRADGYEQYFGPGTRLTVT.